The T cell receptor (beta chain) under discussion was sequenced for a study of CD8 T cells in Susac syndrome. With random hexamers, about 0.5 to 1 ug RNA was reverse transcribed. TCRdb ran MiXCR on the immunoSEQ multiplex PCR reads and lists one entry per CDR3 protein. The data show 95,000 to 150,000 distinct CDR3 sequences, with nearly 96% seen just once and approximately 0.15% held by the top ten. The recently defined diagnostic criteria for definite or probable disease were met by the Susac syndrome patients. The CD8+ and CD4+ T cells were isolated magnetically using a negative isolation approach, whereas the TEMRA cells were enriched by FACS. CDR1 is ENHRY, CDR2 SYGVKD, per germline. The CDR3 spans 13 residues. Concerning this clonotype: A read error may account for a junction end that differs from germline.

The rearrangement joins TRBV10-3 to TRBJ2-7; 7 bases line up with TRBD1. The sequenced sample was CD4+ T cells from PBMCs. The TCR sequence derives from a human donor with Susac syndrome. This CDR3 reads CAISEVTGPLPHF. The CDR3 region has the DNA TGTGCCATCAGTGAGGTGACAGGGCCACTGCCCCACTTC.